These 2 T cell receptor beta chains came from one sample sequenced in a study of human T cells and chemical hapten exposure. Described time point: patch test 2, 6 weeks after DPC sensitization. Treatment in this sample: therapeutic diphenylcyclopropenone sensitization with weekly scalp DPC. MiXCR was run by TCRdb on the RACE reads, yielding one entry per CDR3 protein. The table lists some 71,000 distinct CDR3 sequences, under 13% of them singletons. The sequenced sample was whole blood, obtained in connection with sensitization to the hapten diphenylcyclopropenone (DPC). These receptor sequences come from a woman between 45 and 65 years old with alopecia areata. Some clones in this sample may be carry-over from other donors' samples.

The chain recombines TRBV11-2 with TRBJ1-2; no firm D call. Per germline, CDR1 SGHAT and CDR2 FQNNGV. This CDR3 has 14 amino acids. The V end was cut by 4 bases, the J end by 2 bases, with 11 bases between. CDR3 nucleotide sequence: TGTGCCAGCAGCTCCGTTCGCCGAAACTATGGCTACACCTTC. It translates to CASSSVRRNYGYTF.

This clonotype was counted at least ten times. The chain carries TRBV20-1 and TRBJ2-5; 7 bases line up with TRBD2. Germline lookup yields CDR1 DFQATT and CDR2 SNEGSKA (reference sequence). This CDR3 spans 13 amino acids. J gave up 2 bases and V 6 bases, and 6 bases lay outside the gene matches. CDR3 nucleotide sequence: TGCAGTGCAGAACTAGCGCCGCAAGAGACCCAGTACTTC. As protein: CSAELAPQETQYF.